One and the same sample provided the 28 T cell receptor beta chains below, sequenced in a study of CD8+CD57+ T cells in acquired aplastic anemia. Sequencing was done on patients that had shown CD8+CD57+ cell expansion by flow cytometry. Genomic DNA, serving as template, underwent TCR beta VDJ and CDR3 profiling. Using its own MiXCR run on the reads, TCRdb lists one record per CDR3 protein. The table shows roughly 170,000 distinct CDR3 sequences, with about 44% occurring only once. Specimen: sorted CD4+, CD8+, or CD8+CD57+ T cells (not recorded which) from PBMCs. Every receptor here comes from a human donor with aplastic anemia.

Remarks on this clonotype: A much larger clone sits a single nucleotide away, making a read error possible. This rearrangement joins TRBV10-3 to TRBJ1-3; D is ambiguous. Trimming left V 0 bases short and J 2 bases short, with 11 bases between. The CDR3 sequence is 16 residues long. CDR1 and CDR2 from the germline V gene are ENHRY and SYGVKD. The CDR3 region has the DNA TGTGCCATCAGTGAGTCCGTGGGAGCGACTGGAAACACCATATATTTT. Translating gives CAISESVGATGNTIYF.

The sample holds many counts of this clonotype. This chain joins TRBV2 and TRBJ2-1, with D perhaps TRBD1 (6 bases). The CDR3 runs to 15 residues. Germline assignment: CDR1 SNHLY and CDR2 FYNNEI. The germline V and J ends were trimmed by 5 bases and 0 bases, with 11 bases remaining between them. CDR3 sequence reads: CASSLGGSSYNEQFF. Here the CDR3 DNA reads TGTGCCAGCAGTTTAGGGGGAAGCTCCTACAATGAGCAGTTCTTC.

Many counts were recorded for this clonotype. This chain joins TRBV9 and TRBJ2-1, with 9 bases identical to TRBD2. Losses at the gene ends were 5 bases for V and 6 bases for J; bases not matched to a gene: 12. Germline V CDR1 and CDR2: SGDLS, YYNGEE. The CDR3 has 16 residues. The CDR3 spells CASSPPGTSPFNEQFF. The DNA of the CDR3 is TGTGCCAGCAGTCCCCCCGGGACTAGCCCATTCAATGAGCAGTTCTTC.

This clonotype came up many times. In nucleotides, the CDR3 is TGTGCCAGCACCGTCGGGCTAAACTATAATTCACCCCTCCACTTT. It is translated as CASTVGLNYNSPLHF. The chain recombines TRBV9 with TRBJ1-6, with no clear D. The CDR3 contains 15 residues. Trimming took off 6 bases at V and 3 bases at J, with 13 bases between the two ends. Germline CDR1 SGDLS, CDR2 YYNGEE.

This clonotype was found a few times. Here the CDR3 reads CASSQVVGQGANTGELFF. In DNA form, the CDR3 reads TGTGCCAGCAGCCAAGTCGTCGGACAGGGGGCGAACACCGGGGAGCTGTTTTTT. V gene TRBV4-2 combines with J gene TRBJ2-2; 10 nucleotides line up with TRBD1. Unmatched junction bases numbered 5, after V lost 1 base and J lost 0 bases. The CDR3 is 18 amino acids. Germline values: CDR1 LGHNA, CDR2 YNFKEQ.

CDR3 loop: CASSLGGSETQYF. CDR3 in DNA: TGTGCCAGCAGCTTAGGCGGGAGCGAGACCCAGTACTTC. The chain combines TRBV7-9 with TRBJ2-5, with 7 nucleotides matching TRBD2. Looked up from germline, CDR1 is SEHNR and CDR2 is FQNEAQ (reference sequence). This CDR3 is 13 amino acids long. J gave up 5 bases and V 1 base, and 1 base lay outside the gene matches.

The gene calls are TRBV20-1 and TRBJ2-3, with D possibly matching TRBD2 (6 bases). This CDR3 spans 13 amino acids. Looked up from germline, CDR1 is DFQATT and CDR2 is SNEGSKA (reference sequence). Trimming left V 1 base short and J 1 base short, with 6 bases between. The DNA for the CDR3 is TGCAGTGCTAGAGCGGGGGGCACAGATACGCAGTATTTT. Translated: CSARAGGTDTQYF.

This clonotype has more than one count but fewer than ten. The chain is built from TRBV20-1 and TRBJ2-3; D remains unclear. The CDR3 totals 12 residues. V dropped 2 bases and J dropped 6 bases, with 9 bases sitting between them. Germline CDR1 reads DFQATT; CDR2 reads SNEGSKA (reference sequence). Here the CDR3 reads CSARSIKDTQYF. The CDR3 DNA reads as TGCAGTGCTAGATCCATTAAGGATACGCAGTATTTT.

The table lists this clonotype with a few counts. The chain combines TRBV10-3 with TRBJ2-3; D is uncertain. This CDR3 spans 12 amino acids. Germline CDR1 and CDR2: ENHRY and SYGVKD. V gave up 7 bases and J gave up 0 bases, with 5 bases separating them. The CDR3 here is CAIKTSTDTQYF. The CDR3 DNA reads TGTGCCATCAAGACTAGCACAGATACGCAGTATTTT.

The chain recombines TRBV19 with TRBJ2-2, with 10 bases that match TRBD1. CDR3 length: 16 residues. CDR1 LNHDA and CDR2 SQIVND come from the germline V gene (reference sequence). V lost 11 bases and J lost 1; bases outside the gene matches: 10. CDR3 in amino acids: CAPWDRGAQNTGELFF. CDR3 DNA sequence: TGTGCCCCTTGGGACAGGGGCGCGCAGAACACCGGGGAGCTGTTTTTT.

This clonotype was seen many times. This chain connects TRBV12-3 or TRBV12-4 to TRBJ2-3; unclear D gene. V was clipped by 5 bases and J by 6 bases, with 9 bases between them. The CDR3 length is 12 residues. The CDR3 loop is CASSSTRDTQYF. In DNA, the CDR3 is TGTGCCAGCAGTAGCACGAGGGATACGCAGTATTTT.

This clonotype was recorded many times. This chain uses TRBV24-1 with TRBJ2-5, with TRBD1 matching over 9 bases. CDR3 length: 11 amino acids. From germline, CDR1 is KGHDR and CDR2 SFDVKD. The ends lost 9 bases at V and 5 bases at J; junction bases unmatched: 0. CDR3 nucleotide sequence: TGTGCCACCGGACAGGGGGAGACCCAGTACTTC. Its protein is CATGQGETQYF.

The V gene is TRBV18, the J gene TRBJ2-7, with 9 bases fitting TRBD1. The CDR3 sequence is 15 residues long. V was clipped by 6 bases and J by 0 bases; unmatched bases: 6. CDR1 is KGHSH, CDR2 LQKENI, per germline. The CDR3 sequence is CASSPGTGLSYEQYF. The CDR3 DNA sequence: TGTGCCAGCTCCCCCGGGACAGGGCTCTCCTACGAGCAGTACTTC. The entire variable domain, with the rest obtained from reference TRBV18 and TRBJ2-7, is as follows: NAGVMQNPRHLVRRRGQEARLRCSPMKGHSHVYWYRQLPEEGLKFMVYLQKENIIDESGMPKERFSAEFPKEGPSILRIQQVVRGDSAAYFCASSPGTGLSYEQYFGPGTRLTVT.

At least ten counts were recorded for this clonotype. The genes are TRBV7-2 and TRBJ2-6; D is possibly TRBD1 or TRBD2 (5 bases each). V shed 0 bases and J shed 1 base, with 7 bases lying between them. From germline, CDR1 is SGHTA and CDR2 FQGNSA. There are 16 residues in the CDR3. The CDR3 region is CASSLAWGSGANVLTF. The CDR3 DNA reads TGTGCCAGCAGCTTAGCGTGGGGGTCTGGGGCCAACGTCCTGACTTTC.

This chain connects TRBV6-1 to TRBJ2-7; possible D gene TRBD2, 5 bases. Germline lookup yields CDR1 MNHNS and CDR2 SASEGT. The CDR3 has 11 residues. Between the trimmed V and J ends, which lost 7 bases and 6 bases, there was a span of 10 bases. CDR3 loop: CASIVGSEQYF. CDR3 coding DNA: TGTGCCAGCATCGTAGGGAGCGAGCAGTACTTC.

This chain joins TRBV29-1 and TRBJ2-3, with a tentative D call TRBD2 (6 bases). The V and J ends lost 5 bases and 5 bases respectively, with 14 bases between them. Germline-derived CDR1 and CDR2 are SQVTM and ANQGSEA. This CDR3 has 13 residues. CDR3 amino acids: CSVLAGYGDTQYF. The DNA for the CDR3 is TGCAGCGTTTTGGCGGGGTATGGAGATACGCAGTATTTT.

This clonotype was recorded at least ten times. The chain combines TRBV7-2 with TRBJ2-5, with TRBD1 matching over 10 bases. Losses at the gene ends were 6 bases for V and 5 bases for J; bases not matched to a gene: 12. Germline CDR1 reads SGHTA; CDR2 reads FQGNSA. The CDR3 extends over 16 amino acids. The CDR3 region is CASRSFVDRGLETQYF. CDR3 DNA: TGTGCCAGCAGAAGCTTCGTTGACAGGGGGCTGGAGACCCAGTACTTC.

The CDR3 DNA is TGTGCCAGCAGCATACGACAGGGGAACACCTACGAGCAGTACTTC. Translating gives CASSIRQGNTYEQYF. J is TRBJ2-7 and V is TRBV7-9, with TRBD1 matching 8 bases. This CDR3 region has 15 residues. Germline V gene lookup returns CDR1 SEHNR and CDR2 FQNEAQ (reference sequence). V lost 5 bases and J lost 2; bases outside the gene matches: 8.

A note on this clonotype: A read error may produce the germline difference seen at one junction end. The J gene is TRBJ2-2, the V gene TRBV11-2; a possible D gene is TRBD2 (5 bases). The CDR3 spans 17 residues. CDR1 and CDR2 (germline): SGHAT, FQNNGV. DNA for the CDR3: TGTGCCAGCAGGTTCGTAACGCGACTTACGAACACCGGGGAGCTGTCTTTT. It is translated as CASRFVTRLTNTGELSF.

This clonotype came up a few times. The chain links TRBV11-2 to TRBJ2-5; TRBD2 might be the D (5 bases). Per the germline V gene, CDR1 is SGHAT and CDR2 is FQNNGV. The ends were cut back, 4 bases at V and 5 bases at J, with 11 bases in the middle. CDR3 size: 13 residues. As DNA, the CDR3 is TGTGCCAGCAGCTCCTTACCGGGGGAGACCCAGTACTTC. Translation: CASSSLPGETQYF.

The V and J genes are TRBV3-1 and TRBJ2-7, with TRBD2 matching 11 bases. Trimming cost V 4 bases and J 2 bases; bases outside gene matches: 7. CDR3 length equals 16 residues. CDR1 LGHDT and CDR2 YNNKEL come from the germline V gene (reference sequence). The CDR3 protein is CASSPSTSGDPYEQYF. The CDR3 DNA is TGTGCCAGCAGCCCCTCGACTAGCGGGGATCCCTACGAGCAGTACTTC.

The rearrangement joins TRBV11-1 to TRBJ2-7; D is ambiguous. The CDR3 is 14 residues long. CDR1 SGHAT and CDR2 FQDESV come from the germline V gene (reference sequence). The ends were cut back, 0 bases at V and 3 bases at J, with 9 bases in the middle. The CDR3 sequence: CASSLALAIYEQYF. CDR3 in DNA: TGTGCCAGCAGCTTAGCCCTTGCCATCTACGAGCAGTACTTC.

The V gene is TRBV7-2, the J gene TRBJ2-7; 8 bases agree with TRBD2. The V and J ends lost 5 bases and 2 bases, in that order; junction bases with no gene match: 14. The germline V gene encodes CDR1 SGHTA and CDR2 FQGNSA. This CDR3 is 17 amino acids long. The CDR3 sequence: CASSPLGGGHRAYEQYF. The DNA for the CDR3 is TGTGCCAGCAGCCCCCTCGGGGGGGGGCATCGGGCCTACGAGCAGTACTTC.

A word on this clonotype: This may be a read error, as it is one base from a much larger clone. This chain links TRBV19 with TRBJ1-4; 7 bases are a match to TRBD1. The CDR3 sequence is 16 residues long. CDR1 and CDR2 (germline): LNHDA, SQIVND (reference sequence). CDR3 loop: CASSTQQGLTDEKLFF. The CDR3, as DNA: TGTGCCAGTAGTACCCAACAGGGGCTAACTGATGAAAAACTGTTTTTT.

At least ten counts were recorded for this clonotype. The chain links TRBV7-9 to TRBJ1-1; D perhaps matches TRBD1 (6 bases). Germline V gives CDR1 SEHNR, CDR2 FQNEAQ (reference sequence). This CDR3 contains 14 residues. Trimming took 2 bases from V and 1 from J, leaving 8 bases between them. Here the CDR3 reads CASSLQGQNTEAFF. In DNA form, the CDR3 reads TGTGCCAGCAGCTTACAGGGACAGAACACTGAAGCTTTCTTT.

At least ten counts were recorded for this clonotype. The genes are TRBV6-1 and TRBJ1-5; no definite D call. The CDR3 spans 15 residues. Germline V gives CDR1 MNHNS, CDR2 SASEGT. Trimming pared 6 bases from V and 0 bases from J, leaving 12 bases between. The CDR3 reads CASSLDWDSNQPQHF. CDR3 nucleotides: TGTGCCAGCAGCTTAGACTGGGATAGCAATCAGCCCCAGCATTTT.

The chain employs TRBV7-2 and TRBJ1-6; D uncertain. The CDR3 has 12 amino acids. V lost 7 bases and J 10 bases, leaving 11 bases between the germline ends. CDR1 is SGHTA and CDR2 is FQGNSA in the germline V gene. The CDR3: CASNSLGSPLHF. The CDR3 region has the DNA TGTGCCAGCAACTCACTGGGCTCACCCCTCCACTTT.

V gene TRBV12-3 or TRBV12-4 combines with J gene TRBJ1-5; D ambiguous. V lost 3 bases and J 7 bases, leaving 13 bases between the germline ends. This CDR3 region has 14 residues. CDR3 sequence: CASSFGQVGQPQHF. The CDR3 DNA follows: TGTGCCAGCAGTTTCGGGCAGGTCGGGCAGCCCCAGCATTTT.